The following is a T cell receptor beta chain sequence with its context. Which antigen it targets is not known. No much larger clone is present one base from it, and per-base qualities are unavailable. The data were obtained in a study of blood T cell repertoires in COVID-19 (dated by TCRdb to 2020 to 2021). Regarding the research as a whole: The collaborator samples originated in the United States, Italy and Spain and spanned the acute and convalescent phases of COVID-19. The samples were drawn from the first 160 participants of the ongoing ImmuneRACE study and from some 1,300 subjects provided by 6 global collaborators. Nearly every sample came with metadata listing a de-identified subject ID, COVID-19 status, age in years and sex. The repertoires were released in a freely available public database intended as a resource for research on the immune response to SARS-CoV-2. HLA class I and class II types, where available, came from metadata supplied by the sample provider rather than from assay-based typing. The material from the prospective study consisted of cDNA or gDNA derived from T cells, B-cell-depleted T cells, or PBMCs. Subjects who had been exposed to COVID-19, were actively infected with it, or had recovered from it provided the deeply sampled blood TCRbeta repertoires that made up the dataset.

Collaborating institutions collected whole blood in K2EDTA tubes following their own protocols. For TCRbeta analysis, collaborator samples were shipped as frozen whole blood, as isolated PBMCs, or as DNA extracted from either sample type. A distance of 6 bases separates the germline ends of V and J, which lose 0 bases and 2 bases respectively. CDR3 length: 15 amino acids, cysteine to phenylalanine. Of all the DNA, just the CDR3 is kept, 45 bases in frame from base 1. The germline V gene encodes CDR1 KGHDR and CDR2 SFDVKD. TCRbeta CDR3 regions were amplified from genomic DNA by means of the immunoSEQ Assay, a bias-controlled multiplex PCR. Concerning the study's data processing: Within the assay, amplification of reference gene primers was used to estimate how many nucleated cells each sample contained. Sequence reads were collapsed and filtered to measure the absolute abundance of every unique TCRbeta CDR3 rearrangement. For each sample, productive Simpson clonality was calculated as the square root of Simpson's diversity index over productive rearrangements. TCRdb's version of the immuneACCESS table is confined to in-frame rearrangements and falls short of the full clone set. An unresolved V gene accounts for under half of the shortfall where checked; the remainder is of unknown origin. V and J calls and clone size are given by that table; D and trimming were obtained from the DNA. The sample table shows hundreds of thousands of clones, and approximately 90% are seen once. Around 0.3% of the sample comes from the top ten.

Overall study outcomes, separate from this receptor: Clinical and demographic metadata were provided uncurated, with the amount varying by source and participant.

The clonotype was recovered from a woman younger than 30 with acute or convalescent COVID-19. The chain links TRBV24-1 with TRBJ2-2; no D gene is confidently identified. The material sequenced was peripheral blood. The nucleotide sequence is given as TGTGCCACCAGTGATTTGCTCCTTAACACCGGGGAGCTGTTTTTT. It translates to CATSDLLLNTGELFF.